One sample yielded the 21 T cell receptor beta chains listed below, sequenced in a study of OX40 agonist ivuxolimab in advanced cancers. Libraries were prepared through the immunoSEQ multiplex PCR assay. Sourced from immuneACCESS, this table was stored by TCRdb with only in-frame sequences that have V and J called. A share of the clones is absent; for the studies checked, an unresolved V gene accounts for under half, and the remainder has no known explanation. The sample contains about 89,000 clones, 85% to 95% of them found a single time. Around 0.28% of the sample goes to the ten largest clones. The sequences come from CD4+ or CD8+ T cells sorted from blood, collected in a trial of the OX40 agonist ivuxolimab. These receptors originate from an adult with an advanced solid tumor such as melanoma, head and neck, liver or kidney cancer.

The table lists this clone with a count of one. This chain uses TRBV29-1 with TRBJ2-5, with 9 positions matching TRBD2. This CDR3 comprises 13 residues. The V segment lost 7 bases and the J segment 5 bases; nucleotides outside the gene matches: 8. Per germline, CDR1 SQVTM and CDR2 ANQGSEA. The CDR3 sequence is CSGLRGGEETQYF. The DNA for the CDR3 is TGCAGCGGCCTGCGGGGGGGCGAGGAGACCCAGTACTTC. The full variable domain, completed using reference TRBV29-1 and TRBJ2-5, is SAVISQKPSRDICQRGTSLTIQCQVDSQVTMMFWYRQQPGQSLTLIATANQGSEATYESGFVIDKFPISRPNLTFSTLTVSNMSPEDSSIYLCSGLRGGEETQYFGPGTRLLVL.

V is TRBV5-1 and J is TRBJ1-3, with D unclear. CDR3 length equals 17 residues. Trimming stripped 0 bases from V and 0 bases from J, with 13 bases between. The germline CDR1 and CDR2 sequences are SGHRS and YFSETQ. The CDR3 protein is CASSLVSGSNSGNTIYF. The CDR3 DNA follows: TGCGCCAGCAGCTTGGTTTCCGGGTCGAACTCTGGAAACACCATATATTTT.

V usage is TRBV6-6 and J usage is TRBJ1-3; a weak D match, TRBD1 (5 bases). V was shortened by 6 bases and J by 0 bases, with 12 bases between the two germline ends. The CDR3 contains 15 residues. Germline CDR1 and CDR2: MNHNY and SVGAGI (reference sequence). In nucleotides, the CDR3 is TGTGCCAGCAGCTCTCTGACAGACTCTGGAAACACCATATATTTT. This gives the protein CASSSLTDSGNTIYF.

With respect to this clone: Different DNA sequences within this sample yield the same CDR3. In nucleotides, the CDR3 is TGTGCCTGGAGTGGGGGCAGAGCTTCTGGAAACACCATATATTTT. It encodes CAWSGGRASGNTIYF. V usage is TRBV30 and J usage is TRBJ1-3; perhaps TRBD1 as D (5 bases). V was trimmed by 1 base and J by 1 base, leaving 11 bases between them. The CDR3 runs 15 residues. From germline, CDR1 is GTSNPN and CDR2 SVGIG (reference sequence).

This clone turned up a few times. The chain recombines TRBV28 with TRBJ2-7; D possibly corresponds to TRBD2 (5 bases). This CDR3 has 16 amino acids. Germline loops: CDR1 MDHEN, CDR2 SYDVKM. The V gene lost 6 bases and the J gene lost 3 bases, with 21 bases spanning the gap. The CDR3 nucleotides are TGTGCCAGCAGGCCTACCACCTGGACTGGGGACTACGAGCAGTACTTC. Its protein is CASRPTTWTGDYEQYF.

The chain links TRBV7-3 to TRBJ2-1; 7 bases are shared with TRBD2. The CDR3 length is 15 residues. Germline V CDR1 and CDR2: SGHTA, FQGTGA. V lost 2 bases and J lost 3; bases outside the gene matches: 4. CDR3 amino acids: CASSLRSGDYNEQFF. The CDR3 DNA sequence: TGTGCCAGCAGCTTACGGAGCGGGGACTACAATGAGCAGTTCTTC.

In this sample, this clone turned up a few times. The J gene is TRBJ1-1, the V gene TRBV2; the D is unclear. The CDR3 is made up of 13 amino acids. CDR1 SNHLY and CDR2 FYNNEI come from the germline V gene. V shed 10 bases and J shed 0 bases, with 12 bases lying between them. The CDR3 loop reads CANLTNMNTEAFF. The DNA for the CDR3 is TGTGCCAACCTCACGAATATGAACACTGAAGCTTTCTTT. Combining the CDR3 with reference TRBV2 and TRBJ1-1 gives the whole variable domain EPEVTQTPSHQVTQMGQEVILRCVPISNHLYFYWYRQILGQKVEFLVSFYNNEISEKSEIFDDQFSVERPDGSNFTLKIRSTKLEDSAMYFCANLTNMNTEAFFGQGTRLTVV.

The chain employs TRBV6-5 and TRBJ2-1, with D unresolved. Germline assignment: CDR1 MNHEY and CDR2 SVGAGI. The CDR3 is 15 residues long. The V end lost 3 bases, the J end lost 2 bases, and 11 bases lay between the germline ends. CDR3 loop: CASSYLVQPYNEQFF. CDR3 nucleotide sequence: TGTGCCAGCAGTTATCTTGTACAACCCTACAATGAGCAGTTCTTC.

CDR3 sequence reads: CASSWETSGSNEQFF. Written as DNA, the CDR3 is TGTGCCAGCAGTTGGGAGACTAGCGGGAGTAATGAGCAGTTCTTC. The chain uses TRBV6-6 and TRBJ2-1; 12 bases match TRBD2. The germline V gene encodes CDR1 MNHNY and CDR2 SVGAGI (reference sequence). The CDR3 has 15 residues. With 4 bases clipped from V and 7 bases from J, the junction kept 5 bases outside the gene matches.

This clone was observed once. CDR3 DNA: TGTGCCAGCAGTTTGTTTTCTTTGACAGCGAGACACCAAGAGACCCAGTACTTC. Amino acids: CASSLFSLTARHQETQYF. The rearrangement joins TRBV28 to TRBJ2-5; tentatively, D is TRBD1 (5 bases). The CDR3 length is 18 residues. CDR1 is MDHEN, CDR2 SYDVKM, per germline. V was trimmed by 3 bases and J by 0 bases, leaving 20 bases between them.

This clone showed up just once. V is TRBV30 and J is TRBJ1-1; D not resolved. CDR3 length equals 12 residues. Trimming shortened V by 4 bases and J by 5 bases, and 11 bases separated the two germline ends. CDR1 and CDR2 from the germline V gene are GTSNPN and SVGIG (reference sequence). This chain's CDR3 is CAWKRVFTEAFF. In DNA form, the CDR3 reads TGTGCCTGGAAAAGGGTGTTTACTGAAGCTTTCTTT.

The V call is TRBV19, the J call TRBJ2-1; D is unclear. Germline V gives CDR1 LNHDA, CDR2 SQIVND (reference sequence). The CDR3 contains 16 residues. Trimming left V 5 bases short and J 5 bases short, with 19 bases between. The CDR3 reads CASSSPSGFVNNEQFF. DNA of the CDR3: TGTGCCAGTAGTTCCCCGTCGGGCTTTGTGAACAATGAGCAGTTCTTC.

The chain combines TRBV2 with TRBJ2-7; D gene ambiguous. Trimming left V 6 bases short and J 2 bases short, with 14 bases between. Looked up from germline, CDR1 is SNHLY and CDR2 is FYNNEI. The CDR3 spans 14 residues. The CDR3 sequence: CASRIRTLTYEQYV. The CDR3 DNA sequence: TGTGCCAGCAGGATTCGTACCCTTACCTACGAGCAGTACGTC.

V is TRBV11-3 and J is TRBJ2-6; tentative D call: TRBD2 (6 bases). The CDR3 spans 18 residues. From germline, CDR1 is SGHNT and CDR2 YENEEA. V lost 4 bases to trimming and J lost 0 bases, with 16 bases between them. The CDR3 region has the DNA TGTGCCAGCAGCTCAACTTGGGGAGGACCCTCTGGGGCCAACGTCCTGACTTTC. Translating it yields CASSSTWGGPSGANVLTF.

V usage is TRBV11-2 and J usage is TRBJ2-7, with no clear D. This CDR3 spans 13 amino acids. Deletions cut 1 base from V and 5 bases from J, with 9 bases between. Germline V CDR1 and CDR2: SGHAT, FQNNGV. The CDR3 nucleotides are TGTGCCAGCAGCTTAGCAGAGAGTAACGAGCAGTACTTC. Translation gives CASSLAESNEQYF. The variable domain in full, completed from reference TRBV11-2 and TRBJ2-7, reads EAGVAQSPRYKIIEKRQSVAFWCNPISGHATLYWYQQILGQGPKLLIQFQNNGVVDDSQLPKDRFSAERLKGVDSTLKIQPAKLEDSAVYLCASSLAESNEQYFGPGTRLTVT.

This sequence joins TRBV5-1 and TRBJ2-2; D not certain. Germline CDR1 and CDR2: SGHRS and YFSETQ. The CDR3 spans 15 residues. The germline V and J ends were trimmed by 2 bases and 0 bases, with 8 bases remaining between them. The CDR3 nucleotides are TGCGCCAGCAGCTTCAGCCCCGCGAACACCGGGGAGCTGTTTTTT. Encoded protein: CASSFSPANTGELFF.

In this sample, this clone turned up once. V usage is TRBV29-1 and J usage is TRBJ1-6, with D possibly matching TRBD1 (6 bases). Germline V gene lookup returns CDR1 SQVTM and CDR2 ANQGSEA. Trimming left V 7 bases short and J 7 bases short, with 14 bases between. The CDR3 runs to 13 residues. The CDR3 protein is CSAQGQGNSPLHF. CDR3 nucleotides: TGCAGCGCCCAGGGGCAGGGGAATTCACCCCTCCACTTT.

CDR3 bases: TGTGCCAGCAGGGTACAGAATGATCAGCCCCAGCATTTT. This sequence encodes CASRVQNDQPQHF. The chain has TRBV6-1 and TRBJ1-5; D call uncertain. V was cut by 6 bases and J by 5 bases, with 11 bases left in between. This CDR3 spans 13 amino acids. The V gene's germline CDR1 is MNHNS and CDR2 SASEGT.

The chain employs TRBV5-5 and TRBJ1-1; D uncertain. The V and J ends lost 1 base and 3 bases respectively, with 10 bases between them. Germline V gene lookup returns CDR1 SGHKS and CDR2 YYEKEE (reference sequence). The CDR3 is 14 residues long. The CDR3 here is CASSLMYQDTEAFF. The CDR3 DNA is TGTGCCAGCAGCTTGATGTACCAGGACACTGAAGCTTTCTTT.

The V call is TRBV30, the J call TRBJ2-5; D may match TRBD1 or TRBD2 (5 bases each). This CDR3 is built from 13 residues. Between the trimmed V and J ends, which lost 1 base and 4 bases, there was a span of 10 bases. Germline CDR1 is GTSNPN and CDR2 is SVGIG (reference sequence). The CDR3 reads CAWSGGRGETQYF. Written as DNA, the CDR3 is TGTGCCTGGAGTGGGGGGAGAGGAGAGACCCAGTACTTC.

The V gene is TRBV5-1, the J gene TRBJ1-2; D not resolved. With 5 bases removed from V and 4 bases from J, the gap between germline ends came to 18 bases. Germline V gene sequence: CDR1 SGHRS, CDR2 YFSETQ. There are 15 residues in the CDR3. CDR3 sequence (DNA): TGCGCCAGCAGACGCAATGAACAACCCTTCTATGGCTACACCTTC. Encoded protein: CASRRNEQPFYGYTF.